This is a list of T cell receptor beta chains from one sample in a study of cytomegalovirus exposure and HLA in healthy donors. Sequenced by immunoSEQ multiplex PCR; TCRdb stores in-frame clones only, minus some. The table includes fewer than 100,000 clones, about 80% detected once. The sequenced sample consisted of PBMCs. These receptors all stem from a female donor in good health and CMV-seronegative. Each CDR3 is given with its conserved first and last residue. D genes are given only for firm matches. A row's size may be missing; if present it is once, few, many or a size class.

V	J	D	size	DNA	CDR3
TRBV28	TRBJ1-5	.	.	TGTGCCAGCAAGAGCGAGGGCGCGTATCAGCCCCAGCATTTT	CASKSEGAYQPQHF
TRBV29-1	TRBJ2-7	TRBD2	.	TGCAGCGCCTATACTAGCGCCCTCTCCTACGAGCAGTACTTC	CSAYTSALSYEQYF
TRBV18	TRBJ1-4	.	once	TGTGCCAGCTCACCCCAGGGGACGAATGAAAAACTGTTTTTT	CASSPQGTNEKLFF
TRBV6-6	TRBJ1-5	.	.	TGTGCCAGCAGTTACTCGGGAGGCAATCAGCCCCAGCATTTT	CASSYSGGNQPQHF
TRBV27	TRBJ1-1	.	.	TGTGCCAGCAGTTTGTCCCGGGTTGACACTGAAGCTTTCTTT	CASSLSRVDTEAFF
TRBV30	TRBJ1-5	.	.	TGTGCCTTCTCCGGGACCGCTCTGGGGAGGAGCAATCAGCCCCAGCATTTT	CAFSGTALGRSNQPQHF
TRBV10-3	TRBJ2-7	.	.	TGTGCCATCAGTGTTTCAGGGACTTCCTACGAGCAGTACTTC	CAISVSGTSYEQYF
TRBV5-1	TRBJ1-4	TRBD1	.	TGCGCCAGCAGCTTAGGGACAGCCTATAATGAAAAACTGTTTTTT	CASSLGTAYNEKLFF
TRBV7-2	TRBJ1-5	TRBD1	.	TGTGCCAGCAGCGACAGGGGGGGACATCAGCCCCAGCATTTT	CASSDRGGHQPQHF
TRBV2	TRBJ2-5	.	.	TGTGCCAGCAGTGGGGGGCCCCAGGAGACCCAGTACTTC	CASSGGPQETQYF